The clone carrying this TCR beta chain is deemed large (0.1 to 1%). The sample comes from a study of T cells in localized non-small cell lung cancer. TCRdb keeps only in-frame clones here, not all; method: immunoSEQ multiplex PCR. Of approximately 1,000 clones in the sample, 23% are singletons; the top ten hold roughly an eighth. In germline, CDR1 is SGDLS, CDR2 YYNGEE. V was clipped by 5 bases and J by 4 bases, with 12 bases between them. This CDR3 has 13 amino acids. The sample here was normal lung tissue next to the tumor, taken before any cancer treatment. The sequence was obtained from a woman between 35 and 75 years old with stage III lung adenocarcinoma. V usage is TRBV9 and J usage is TRBJ2-5; D possibly corresponds to TRBD2 (5 bases). This chain's CDR3 is CASSLARGETQYF. The CDR3 DNA is TGTGCCAGCAGTCTCGCACGGGGAGAGACCCAGTACTTC.